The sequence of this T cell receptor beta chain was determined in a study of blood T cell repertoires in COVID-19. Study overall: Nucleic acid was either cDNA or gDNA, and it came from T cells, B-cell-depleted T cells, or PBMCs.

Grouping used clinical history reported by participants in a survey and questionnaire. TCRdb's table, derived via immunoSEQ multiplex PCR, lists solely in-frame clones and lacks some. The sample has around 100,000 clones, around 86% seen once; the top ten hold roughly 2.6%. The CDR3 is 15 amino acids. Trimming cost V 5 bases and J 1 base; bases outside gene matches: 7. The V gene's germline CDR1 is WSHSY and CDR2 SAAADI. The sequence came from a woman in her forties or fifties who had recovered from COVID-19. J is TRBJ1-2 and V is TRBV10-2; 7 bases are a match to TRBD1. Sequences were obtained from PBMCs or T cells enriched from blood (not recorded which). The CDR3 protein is CASSPGQAYNYGYTF. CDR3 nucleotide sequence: TGCGCCAGCAGTCCCGGACAGGCTTATAACTATGGCTACACCTTC.